The TCR beta chain under discussion was sequenced for a study of Graves' ophthalmopathy and Graves' hyperthyroidism. RNA transcripts were the template, and TCR beta CDR3 regions were amplified from them. The first round was an RT-PCR with HTBI primers, and the second round was a multiplex PCR. MiXCR, run by TCRdb on the multiplex PCR reads, gives a single entry per CDR3 protein. This sample has over a million distinct CDR3 sequences, with 35% to 40% found just once. The CDR3 length is 18 residues. CDR1 is MNHNY, CDR2 SVGAGI, per germline (reference sequence). Trimming removed 0 bases at V and 0 bases at J, with 12 bases between.

The receptor's source is an adult man with Graves' hyperthyroidism. The specimen was peripheral blood or thyroid tissue (not recorded which). The rearrangement joins TRBV6-6 to TRBJ1-6; D is unresolved. The CDR3 bases are TGTGCCAGCAGTTACTCGGTCCCACAGAGCTCCTATAATTCACCCCTCCACTTT. It codes for CASSYSVPQSSYNSPLHF.